The 32 T cell receptor beta chains below were found in one sample sequenced in a study of CD8 T cells in ankylosing spondylitis. Each CDR3 protein gets one entry after TCRdb re-called the 5' RACE reads with MiXCR. The table records 190,000 or so distinct CDR3 sequences, around 13% of them present only once. The source material was blood, either unsorted or a sorted T cell fraction (not recorded which). The receptor source for this set is a male donor with ankylosing spondylitis or in good health (not recorded which).

Details on this clonotype: Its ends do not fully match the called genes, so a read error is possible. The V gene is TRBV10-2, the J gene TRBJ2-7; D may be TRBD2 (5 bases). Per germline, CDR1 WSHSY and CDR2 SAAADI. CDR3 length equals 11 residues. CDR3 sequence reads: CASSPDGMAHF. The DNA of the CDR3 is TGCGCCAGCTCCCCCGACGGGATGGCGCACTTC.

This clonotype has only a few counts. This chain links TRBV6-2 or TRBV6-3 with TRBJ2-7; D might be TRBD1 (6 bases). The V and J ends lost 0 bases and 6 bases respectively, with 18 bases between them. The CDR3 runs 16 residues. Germline V gene data show CDR1 as MNHEY and CDR2 as SVGEGT. The CDR3 coding sequence is TGTGCCAGCAGTTACTCGGCCGGGGACAATAACGGCGAGCAGTACTTC. As protein: CASSYSAGDNNGEQYF.

The gene calls are TRBV7-9 and TRBJ2-1; tentative D call: TRBD2 (6 bases). CDR3 size: 15 residues. V shed 4 bases and J shed 4 bases, with 14 bases lying between them. Per germline, CDR1 SEHNR and CDR2 FQNEAQ (reference sequence). CDR3 loop: CASSSDSGPYNEQFF. For the CDR3, the DNA is TGTGCCAGCAGCTCAGATAGCGGCCCTTACAATGAGCAGTTCTTC.

This clonotype appeared a few times. The V call is TRBV6-6, the J call TRBJ2-7; D is possibly TRBD2 (5 bases). The CDR3 sequence is 13 residues long. Germline assignment: CDR1 MNHNY and CDR2 SVGAGI (reference sequence). With 4 bases removed from V and 10 bases from J, the gap between germline ends came to 17 bases. The CDR3 bases are TGTGCCAGCAGTTCCACTACCCGGGAAGCCCAGTACTTC. Residues: CASSSTTREAQYF.

This clonotype was seen a handful of times. The chain joins TRBV27 to TRBJ2-5, with D unclear. The V end lost 3 bases, the J end lost 4 bases, and 9 bases lay between the germline ends. The CDR3 is made up of 13 amino acids. The germline V gene has CDR1 MNHEY and CDR2 SMNVEV (reference sequence). The CDR3 coding sequence is TGTGCCAGCAGTTTTGATTCGGGAGAGACCCAGTACTTC. Translated, it gives CASSFDSGETQYF.

The chain carries TRBV11-2 and TRBJ1-6; D might be TRBD1 (5 bases). CDR3 length: 13 residues. The V and J ends lost 4 bases and 11 bases respectively, with 12 bases between them. Per the germline V gene, CDR1 is SGHAT and CDR2 is FQNNGV. The CDR3 region has the DNA TGTGCCAGCAGCTCCGTTAGGGGAGCACCCCTCCACTTT. This encodes CASSSVRGAPLHF.

This clonotype has just a few counts. The CDR3 sequence: CSARDWEGRSINEQFF. CDR3 sequence (DNA): TGCAGTGCTAGAGATTGGGAGGGACGGTCTATCAATGAGCAGTTCTTC. This sequence joins TRBV20-1 and TRBJ2-1, with 7 bases fitting TRBD2. With V trimmed by 0 bases and J by 6 bases, 11 bases remained unmatched. The CDR3 loop spans 16 amino acids. Germline CDR1 DFQATT, CDR2 SNEGSKA (reference sequence).

The chain combines TRBV6-5 with TRBJ2-1; no clear D gene. CDR3 length equals 14 residues. Trimming left V 0 bases short and J 9 bases short, with 12 bases between. The V gene's germline CDR1 is MNHEY and CDR2 SVGAGI. CDR3 in amino acids: CASSYSDVIVEQFF. Written as DNA, the CDR3 is TGTGCCAGCAGTTACTCGGATGTGATCGTTGAGCAGTTCTTC.

Note on this clonotype: A much larger clone is a single base away; this may be a read error. The V gene is TRBV24-1, the J gene TRBJ2-2, with D hard to call. V was pared by 0 bases and J by 6 bases, with 1 base between. There are 12 residues in the CDR3. Looked up from germline, CDR1 is KGHDR and CDR2 is SFDVKD. The CDR3 nucleotides are TGTGCCACCAGTGATTTGGCCGGGGAGCTGTTTTTT. This encodes CATSDLAGELFF.

This chain's CDR3 is CASSQGGIVSGGQETQYF. DNA of the CDR3: TGTGCCAGCAGCCAAGGAGGAATAGTTAGCGGGGGGCAAGAGACCCAGTACTTC. The genes are TRBV4-2 and TRBJ2-5; 10 bases agree with TRBD2. The germline CDR1 and CDR2 sequences are LGHNA and YNFKEQ. V was pared by 1 base and J by 2 bases, with 10 bases of the junction left unmatched. CDR3 size: 18 residues.

The chain carries TRBV6-1 and TRBJ1-6; maybe TRBD1 (5 bases). Trimming shortened V by 11 bases and J by 0 bases, and 14 bases separated the two germline ends. Germline loops: CDR1 MNHNS, CDR2 SASEGT. The CDR3 has 15 residues. The CDR3 spells CAGGDGYSYNSPLHF. CDR3 nucleotides: TGTGCCGGAGGGGACGGATACTCCTATAATTCACCCCTCCACTTT.

The chain joins TRBV3-1 to TRBJ1-2; D is undetermined. The CDR3 totals 13 residues. The germline V gene encodes CDR1 LGHDT and CDR2 YNNKEL (reference sequence). V lost 1 base and J 7 bases, leaving 10 bases between the germline ends. CDR3: CASSQGGSAGYTF. The CDR3, as DNA: TGTGCCAGCAGCCAAGGAGGGTCGGCTGGCTACACCTTC. The full variable domain, in which reference TRBV3-1 and TRBJ1-2 provide the parts outside the CDR3, is DTAVSQTPKYLVTQMGNDKSIKCEQNLGHDTMYWYKQDSKKFLKIMFSYNNKELIINETVPNRFSPKSPDKAHLNLHINSLELGDSAVYFCASSQGGSAGYTFGSGTRLTVV.

This chain joins TRBV10-3 and TRBJ2-1; TRBD1 matches at 9 bases. The CDR3 consists of 14 residues. J lost 8 bases, V lost 5 bases, and 7 bases had no gene match. Germline V gives CDR1 ENHRY, CDR2 SYGVKD. CDR3 nucleotides: TGTGCCATCAGTTCGGGACAGGGAACCCATGAGCAGTTCTTC. This codes for CAISSGQGTHEQFF.

This clonotype was seen only a few times. V usage is TRBV7-9 and J usage is TRBJ1-1; possibly TRBD1 for D (6 bases). This CDR3 is built from 14 residues. Germline CDR1 SEHNR, CDR2 FQNEAQ (reference sequence). V was cut by 2 bases and J by 2 bases, with 9 bases left in between. CDR3 residues: CASSLPGVNTEAFF. CDR3 nucleotide sequence: TGTGCCAGCAGCTTACCAGGGGTTAACACTGAAGCTTTCTTT.

The chain combines TRBV6-1 with TRBJ2-3; 10 bases are a match to TRBD2. V dropped 3 bases and J dropped 2; count of bases not matched to a gene: 5. Germline CDR1 and CDR2: MNHNS and SASEGT. This CDR3 has 16 amino acids. CDR3 DNA: TGTGCCAGCAGTGATTTTAGCGGGGGGACCACAGATACGCAGTATTTT. Protein: CASSDFSGGTTDTQYF.

This clonotype was detected a few times. The CDR3 region has the DNA TGTGCCAGCAGTTTATCCACCCCAACACCCCTCCACTTT. This translates into CASSLSTPTPLHF. V gene TRBV12-3 or TRBV12-4 combines with J gene TRBJ1-6, with D uncertain. Trimming removed 2 bases from V and 11 bases from J, with 10 bases in between. This CDR3 spans 13 amino acids.

This clonotype has only a few counts. V is TRBV5-1 and J is TRBJ2-3, with 10 bases fitting TRBD2. In germline, CDR1 is SGHRS, CDR2 YFSETQ. The ends lost 0 bases at V and 2 bases at J; junction bases unmatched: 6. CDR3 length: 17 residues. The CDR3 reads CASSLAASGGYTDTQYF. CDR3 DNA: TGCGCCAGCAGCTTGGCCGCTAGCGGGGGTTACACAGATACGCAGTATTTT.

This clonotype was seen repeatedly, ten times or more. The chain employs TRBV12-3 or TRBV12-4 and TRBJ2-7; D gene unclear. The CDR3 sequence is 11 residues long. The ends were cut back, 4 bases at V and 2 bases at J, with 3 bases in the middle. DNA of the CDR3: TGTGCCAGCAGTTCCGCCTACGAGCAGTACTTC. Translating it yields CASSSAYEQYF.

This clonotype was detected a few times. The CDR3, as DNA: TGTGCCTGGAGTCCTGTTTATAACACTGAAGCTTTCTTT. Translating gives CAWSPVYNTEAFF. The chain couples TRBV30 to TRBJ1-1; unclear D gene. The CDR3 runs to 13 residues. CDR1 is GTSNPN and CDR2 is SVGIG in the germline V gene (reference sequence). Trimming took 2 bases from V and 2 from J, leaving 9 bases between them. The full variable domain, completed using reference TRBV30 and TRBJ1-1, is SQTIHQWPATLVQPVGSPLSLECTVEGTSNPNLYWYRQAAGRGLQLLFYSVGIGQISSEVPQNLSASRPQDRQFILSSKKLLLSDSGFYLCAWSPVYNTEAFFGQGTRLTVV.

This clonotype was seen more than once but under ten times. The chain uses TRBV20-1 and TRBJ2-3; D not resolved. There are 10 residues in the CDR3. Trimming cost V 5 bases and J 5 bases, with 5 bases left between them. CDR1 and CDR2 from the germline V gene are DFQATT and SNEGSKA (reference sequence). The CDR3 loop is CSASVDTQYF. For the CDR3, the DNA is TGCAGTGCTTCAGTAGATACGCAGTATTTT.

This chain uses TRBV20-1 with TRBJ2-7; 10 bases are shared with TRBD2. Trimming at V came to 0 bases and at J to 5 bases, leaving 13 bases not matched to a gene. The CDR3 has 17 amino acids. The germline CDR1 and CDR2 sequences are DFQATT and SNEGSKA (reference sequence). DNA for the CDR3: TGCAGTGCTAGAGATGAGGTGAGAAGCGGGAGGGCCGACGAGCAGTACTTC. Its protein product is CSARDEVRSGRADEQYF.

The chain has TRBV10-1 and TRBJ2-3; possibly TRBD1 or TRBD2 for D (5 bases each). V gave up 5 bases and J gave up 2 bases, with 14 bases separating them. Germline CDR1 is WNHNN and CDR2 is SYGVQD (reference sequence). This CDR3 has 15 amino acids. CDR3 loop: CASSSGRADTDTQYF. In DNA, the CDR3 is TGCGCCAGCAGTTCGGGACGAGCGGACACAGATACGCAGTATTTT.

The chain recombines TRBV6-5 with TRBJ2-7; D possibly uses TRBD1 or TRBD2 (5 bases each). V was trimmed by 2 bases and J by 7 bases, leaving 24 bases between them. The CDR3 is 17 amino acids. The germline V gene encodes CDR1 MNHEY and CDR2 SVGAGI. CDR3 coding DNA: TGTGCCAGCAGTTACGAGGTGGGGGTTGTGGGGTTAAGGGAGCAGTACTTC. Protein product: CASSYEVGVVGLREQYF.

The gene calls are TRBV16 and TRBJ2-3; 7 bases line up with TRBD1. Germline-derived CDR1 and CDR2 are KGHSY and FQNENV. There are 18 residues in the CDR3. Trimming cost V 3 bases and J 2 bases; bases outside gene matches: 14. The CDR3 region has the DNA TGTGCCAGCAGCCAGACCAACTTGACAGGGCCGGACACAGATACGCAGTATTTT. Its protein product is CASSQTNLTGPDTDTQYF.

This clonotype was detected ten times or more. The chain employs TRBV7-2 and TRBJ2-1; 11 bases align to TRBD2. The CDR3 runs 15 residues. V lost 5 bases, J lost 4 bases, and 4 bases stayed unmatched. CDR1 is SGHTA and CDR2 is FQGNSA in the germline V gene. CDR3 amino acids: CASSVGLADYNEQFF. CDR3 bases: TGTGCCAGCAGCGTGGGACTAGCGGATTACAATGAGCAGTTCTTC.

This clonotype was seen at least ten times. V and J are TRBV12-3 or TRBV12-4 and TRBJ2-7, with D possibly TRBD1 on 6 matching bases. CDR3 length: 13 residues. Trimming shortened V by 5 bases and J by 1 base, and 9 bases separated the two germline ends. The CDR3 reads CASSTGRSYEQYF. DNA of the CDR3: TGTGCCAGCAGTACAGGGCGGTCCTACGAGCAGTACTTC.

This clonotype was detected ten times or more. This sequence joins TRBV5-1 and TRBJ2-1, with TRBD2 matching 9 bases. From germline, CDR1 is SGHRS and CDR2 YFSETQ. The CDR3 is 15 residues long. V shed 1 base and J 7 bases; nucleotides not matched to a gene: 6. The CDR3 protein is CASSLRASGVNEQFF. The CDR3 nucleotides are TGCGCCAGCAGCTTGAGGGCTAGCGGGGTAAATGAGCAGTTCTTC.

This clonotype occurred many times. For the CDR3, the DNA is TGCAGCGCCGCCCCAGGGACGATCACTGAAGCTTTCTTT. It translates to CSAAPGTITEAFF. This chain uses TRBV29-1 with TRBJ1-1, with D possibly matching TRBD1 (5 bases). The CDR3 runs to 13 residues. Between the trimmed V and J ends, which lost 7 bases and 4 bases, there was a span of 16 bases. The germline CDR1 and CDR2 sequences are SQVTM and ANQGSEA.

This clonotype was recorded a few times. This rearrangement joins TRBV27 to TRBJ2-1, with 14 bases fitting TRBD2. There are 18 residues in the CDR3. The V and J ends lost 5 bases and 3 bases, in that order; junction bases with no gene match: 9. CDR1 MNHEY and CDR2 SMNVEV come from the germline V gene (reference sequence). The CDR3 nucleotides are TGTGCCAGCAGTCAGCGACTAGCGGGGGGGGAGCTCTACAATGAGCAGTTCTTC. Its protein is CASSQRLAGGELYNEQFF.

This clonotype was recorded many times. The chain is built from TRBV9 and TRBJ2-1; perhaps TRBD2 as D (6 bases). Germline V gives CDR1 SGDLS, CDR2 YYNGEE. CDR3 length equals 16 residues. The V end lost 6 bases, the J end lost 5 bases, and 21 bases lay between the germline ends. The DNA of the CDR3 is TGTGCCAGCACCGCCCGCCCCGGGACTTCACACAATGAGCAGTTCTTC. Its translation is CASTARPGTSHNEQFF.

This clonotype has a handful of counts. The chain links TRBV7-9 to TRBJ2-3; TRBD1 matches at 8 bases. The CDR3 consists of 16 residues. Germline CDR1 and CDR2: SEHNR and FQNEAQ (reference sequence). V was pared by 5 bases and J by 1 base, with 8 bases of the junction left unmatched. The CDR3 is CASSPRTGSGTDTQYF. In DNA form, the CDR3 reads TGTGCCAGCAGCCCCCGGACAGGGAGTGGCACAGATACGCAGTATTTT.

This clonotype was counted only a few times. The chain couples TRBV7-9 to TRBJ1-1; weak D call: TRBD1 (5 bases). CDR1 is SEHNR, CDR2 FQNEAQ, per germline (reference sequence). The CDR3 is 14 residues long. V was trimmed by 6 bases and J by 7 bases, leaving 18 bases between them. The CDR3 region is CASSFPGGRGEAFF. Written as DNA, the CDR3 is TGTGCCAGCAGTTTTCCCGGGGGACGAGGTGAAGCTTTCTTT.